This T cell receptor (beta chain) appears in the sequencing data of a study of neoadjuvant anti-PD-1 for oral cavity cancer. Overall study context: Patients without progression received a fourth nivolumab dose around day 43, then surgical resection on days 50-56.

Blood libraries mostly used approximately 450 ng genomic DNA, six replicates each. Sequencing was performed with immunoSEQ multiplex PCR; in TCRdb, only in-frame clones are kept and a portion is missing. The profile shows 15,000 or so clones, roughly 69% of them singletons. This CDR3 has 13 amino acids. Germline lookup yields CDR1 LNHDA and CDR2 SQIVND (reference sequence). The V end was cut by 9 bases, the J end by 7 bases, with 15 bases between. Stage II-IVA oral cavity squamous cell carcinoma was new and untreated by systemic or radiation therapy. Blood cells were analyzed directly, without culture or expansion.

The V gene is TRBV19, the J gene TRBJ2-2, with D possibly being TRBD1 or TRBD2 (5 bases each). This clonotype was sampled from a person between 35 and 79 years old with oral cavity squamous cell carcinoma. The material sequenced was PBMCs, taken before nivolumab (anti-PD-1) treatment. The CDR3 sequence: CASVSRAGGELFF. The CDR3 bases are TGTGCCAGCGTTAGCAGGGCGGGCGGGGAGCTGTTTTTT.